The entry below describes one TCR beta chain. The data are from a study of T cells after posttransplantation cyclophosphamide. Produced via immunoSEQ multiplex PCR; TCRdb's table is partial and in-frame only. The sample lists tens of thousands of clones, over 85% occurring once. From germline, CDR1 is KGHSH and CDR2 LQKENI. The CDR3 extends over 15 amino acids. The V gene lost 3 bases and the J gene lost 1 base, with 11 bases spanning the gap. Source material: PBMCs. V gene TRBV18 combines with J gene TRBJ2-3; D might be TRBD1 (6 bases). The TCR originated in a woman under 40 in good health and a related stem cell transplant donor. CDR3: CASSPAGAGTDTQYF. The CDR3 nucleotides are TGTGCCAGCTCACCCGCAGGGGCGGGCACAGATACGCAGTATTTT.